Below, 28 T cell receptor beta chains from the same sample are listed, as sequenced in a study of shared clonotypes between healthy human individuals. The repertoire was sequenced with immunoSEQ multiplex PCR; TCRdb's copy has only in-frame clones and lacks some. The sample has about 1.1 million clones, around three quarters seen once. Sequencing was performed on memory CD4+ T cells from PBMCs. The sample's subset: CD45RA-negative fraction. The receptors were gathered from a man between 18 and 35 years old in good health. Some clones in this sample may be carry-over from other donors' samples.

The rearrangement joins TRBV27 to TRBJ2-1; 9 bases are shared with TRBD1. V shed 2 bases, J shed 8 bases, and the junction held 13 bases outside the gene matches. CDR1 and CDR2 (germline): MNHEY, SMNVEV (reference sequence). There are 17 residues in the CDR3. The CDR3 loop is CASSLLGQGRTGYEQFF. CDR3 bases: TGTGCCAGCAGTTTACTCGGACAGGGGCGGACCGGATATGAGCAGTTCTTC.

The chain is built from TRBV29-1 and TRBJ2-5; the match to TRBD1 covers 9 bases. The CDR3 loop spans 14 amino acids. Germline V lookup: CDR1 SQVTM, CDR2 ANQGSEA. The junction had 8 bases not matched to a gene; V was cut back by 3 bases and J by 6 bases. This CDR3 is CSVEGTGRGQTQYF. The CDR3 DNA reads as TGCAGCGTTGAGGGGACAGGGAGGGGCCAGACCCAGTACTTC.

The chain employs TRBV7-2 and TRBJ2-7; 7 nucleotides agree with TRBD2. V lost 5 bases and J lost 0; bases outside the gene matches: 4. The CDR3 totals 14 residues. Looked up from germline, CDR1 is SGHTA and CDR2 is FQGNSA. The CDR3 loop is CASSRLALSYEQYF. DNA of the CDR3: TGTGCCAGCAGCCGACTAGCCCTCTCCTACGAGCAGTACTTC. The full variable domain, completed using reference TRBV7-2 and TRBJ2-7, is GAGVSQSPSNKVTEKGKDVELRCDPISGHTALYWYRQSLGQGLEFLIYFQGNSAPDKSGLPSDRFSAERTGGSVSTLTIQRTQQEDSAVYLCASSRLALSYEQYFGPGTRLTVT.

To note about this clone: Being one base from a much bigger clone, this may be a read error. The J gene is TRBJ2-3, the V gene TRBV7-8; a possible D gene is TRBD2 (5 bases). This CDR3 contains 17 residues. Germline V gives CDR1 SGHVS, CDR2 FQNEAQ. CDR3 DNA sequence: TGTGCCAGCAGCCGCCCCCTACTAGTCCATGTCACAGATACGCGGTATTTT. Protein product: CASSRPLLVHVTDTRYF. The variable domain in full, completed from reference TRBV7-8 and TRBJ2-3, reads GAGVSQSPRYKVAKRGQDVALRCDPISGHVSLFWYQQALGQGPEFLTYFQNEAQLDKSGLPSDRFFAERPEGSVSTLKIQRTQQEDSAVYLCASSRPLLVHVTDTRYFGPGTRLTVL.

This chain joins TRBV5-1 and TRBJ2-2; perhaps D is TRBD1 or TRBD2 (5 bases each). The CDR3 sequence is 15 residues long. Germline CDR1 and CDR2: SGHRS and YFSETQ. The V and J ends lost 6 bases and 0 bases respectively, with 12 bases between them. CDR3 region: CASNPGPPNTGELFF. As DNA, the CDR3 is TGCGCCAGCAACCCGGGGCCCCCGAACACCGGGGAGCTGTTTTTT.

The chain carries TRBV6-1 and TRBJ2-7; D possibly matches TRBD1 or TRBD2 (6 bases each). The V and J ends lost 6 bases and 7 bases respectively, with 19 bases between them. The V gene's germline CDR1 is MNHNS and CDR2 SASEGT. The CDR3 covers 14 residues. As DNA, the CDR3 is TGTGCCAGCAGGGCCCCGGGGGCTGTAGCGGAGCAGTACTTC. Translation gives CASRAPGAVAEQYF.

The rearrangement joins TRBV2 to TRBJ2-7; 7 bases are shared with TRBD1. Germline V gene lookup returns CDR1 SNHLY and CDR2 FYNNEI. The V gene end was trimmed by 5 bases and the J gene end by 7 bases; junction bases not matched to a gene: 11. CDR3 size: 14 residues. The CDR3 nucleotides read TGTGCCAGCAGTCCTAGGACAGGCCCTATTGAGCAGTACTTC. Its protein is CASSPRTGPIEQYF.

The chain joins TRBV7-2 to TRBJ2-5; maybe TRBD1 (6 bases). V dropped 4 bases and J dropped 4 bases, with 19 bases sitting between them. The CDR3 is 16 amino acids. Germline-derived CDR1 and CDR2 are SGHTA and FQGNSA. CDR3 nucleotides: TGTGCCAGCAGCTCAGGTGGAAATACAGGGATAGAGACCCAGTACTTC. Protein sequence: CASSSGGNTGIETQYF.

This chain joins TRBV2 and TRBJ1-2, with D unresolved. Looked up from germline, CDR1 is SNHLY and CDR2 is FYNNEI. This CDR3 region has 16 residues. Trimming left V 1 base short and J 2 bases short, with 14 bases between. As DNA, the CDR3 is TGTGCCAGCAGTGAAGTAAGATCTTGGGAAAACTATGGCTACACCTTC. Its translation: CASSEVRSWENYGYTF.

The J gene is TRBJ2-2, the V gene TRBV11-2, with 10 nucleotides matching TRBD2. CDR3 length: 16 amino acids. CDR1 is SGHAT and CDR2 is FQNNGV in the germline V gene. The V gene end was trimmed by 6 bases and the J gene end by 4 bases; junction bases not matched to a gene: 8. CDR3 loop: CASRRPGLAITGELFF. The CDR3 DNA follows: TGTGCCAGCAGACGTCCGGGACTAGCGATCACCGGGGAGCTGTTTTTT. The full variable domain, completed using reference TRBV11-2 and TRBJ2-2, is EAGVAQSPRYKIIEKRQSVAFWCNPISGHATLYWYQQILGQGPKLLIQFQNNGVVDDSQLPKDRFSAERLKGVDSTLKIQPAKLEDSAVYLCASRRPGLAITGELFFGEGSRLTVL.

The genes are TRBV2 and TRBJ2-5; D is undetermined. In germline, CDR1 is SNHLY, CDR2 FYNNEI. Trimming took 8 bases from V and 5 from J, leaving 15 bases between them. The CDR3 has 13 amino acids. The CDR3 DNA is TGTGCCAGCGGGGATGTGTTCACGGAGACCCAGTACTTC. It is translated as CASGDVFTETQYF.

In the case of this clone: Other DNA sequences in this sample translate to the same CDR3. The rearrangement uses TRBV5-1 and TRBJ2-6, with 9 bases fitting TRBD1. The length of the CDR3 is 16 residues. Looked up from germline, CDR1 is SGHRS and CDR2 is YFSETQ. V was clipped by 4 bases and J by 1 base; unmatched bases: 3. The CDR3 region is CASSTGQGSGANVLTF. The DNA for the CDR3 is TGCGCCAGCAGCACGGGACAGGGATCTGGGGCCAACGTCCTGACTTTC.

This chain connects TRBV7-2 to TRBJ1-1; D remains ambiguous. V shed 5 bases and J shed 4 bases, with 11 bases lying between them. Germline-derived CDR1 and CDR2 are SGHTA and FQGNSA. The CDR3 runs 13 residues. The CDR3 spells CASSLMGVTEAFF. DNA of the CDR3: TGTGCCAGCAGCCTGATGGGTGTCACTGAAGCTTTCTTT.

The CDR3 DNA sequence: TGTGCCAGCAGCCGGGGACTAGCGGGACCGTACAATGAGCAGTTCTTC. Translating gives CASSRGLAGPYNEQFF. The chain carries TRBV7-9 and TRBJ2-1; TRBD2 aligns across 13 bases. Looked up from germline, CDR1 is SEHNR and CDR2 is FQNEAQ (reference sequence). Germline trimming cut 5 bases from V and 4 bases from J; bases unmatched to any gene: 5. The CDR3 covers 16 residues.

The V call is TRBV28, the J call TRBJ1-3; no clear D. Trimming removed 3 bases from V and 4 bases from J, with 7 bases in between. The CDR3 runs to 13 residues. Germline lookup yields CDR1 MDHEN and CDR2 SYDVKM. The CDR3 reads CASSLIAGNTIYF. The CDR3 DNA reads TGTGCCAGCAGTTTGATTGCAGGAAACACCATATATTTT.

CDR3 amino acids: CASSFPSGSLQPQHF. The DNA for the CDR3 is TGTGCCAGCAGTTTTCCTTCGGGCTCACTCCAGCCCCAGCATTTT. The chain is built from TRBV28 and TRBJ1-5, with no clear D. This CDR3 comprises 15 residues. CDR1 MDHEN and CDR2 SYDVKM come from the germline V gene. Trimming stripped 3 bases from V and 7 bases from J, with 16 bases between.

The rearrangement links TRBV28 to TRBJ2-7; D possibly corresponds to TRBD1 (6 bases). Germline lookup yields CDR1 MDHEN and CDR2 SYDVKM. V was clipped by 3 bases and J by 1 base, with 16 bases between them. The CDR3 is 16 residues long. The CDR3 loop reads CASSFSSWTDSYEQYF. CDR3 DNA: TGTGCCAGCAGTTTCTCCTCCTGGACAGATTCCTACGAGCAGTACTTC. Drawing the rest from reference TRBV28 and TRBJ2-7, the complete variable domain is DVKVTQSSRYLVKRTGEKVFLECVQDMDHENMFWYRQDPGLGLRLIYFSYDVKMKEKGDIPEGYSVSREKKERFSLILESASTNQTSMYLCASSFSSWTDSYEQYFGPGTRLTVT.

This clone is a singleton in its sample. The sample holds other DNA sequences that translate to the same CDR3. The J gene is TRBJ2-7, the V gene TRBV7-2; D tentatively fits TRBD1 or TRBD2 (7 bases each). CDR1 and CDR2 (germline): SGHTA, FQGNSA. V lost 1 base, J lost 7 bases, and 11 bases lay in between. This CDR3 region has 13 residues. The CDR3 nucleotides read TGTGCCAGCAGCTTAGGACAGGGAGGGGAGCAGTACTTC. It encodes CASSLGQGGEQYF. Full variable domain (rest looked up from reference TRBV7-2 and TRBJ2-7): GAGVSQSPSNKVTEKGKDVELRCDPISGHTALYWYRQSLGQGLEFLIYFQGNSAPDKSGLPSDRFSAERTGGSVSTLTIQRTQQEDSAVYLCASSLGQGGEQYFGPGTRLTVT.

This chain joins TRBV7-9 and TRBJ2-1; 13 bases align to TRBD2. Per germline, CDR1 SEHNR and CDR2 FQNEAQ (reference sequence). The V segment lost 5 bases and the J segment 6 bases; nucleotides outside the gene matches: 10. This CDR3 is built from 17 residues. CDR3 nucleotides: TGTGCCAGCAGCACTCGGACTAGCGGGAGTGCCCCCAATGAGCAGTTCTTC. It yields the protein CASSTRTSGSAPNEQFF. Drawing the rest from reference TRBV7-9 and TRBJ2-1, the complete variable domain is DTGVSQNPRHKITKRGQNVTFRCDPISEHNRLYWYRQTLGQGPEFLTYFQNEAQLEKSRLLSDRFSAERPKGSFSTLEIQRTEQGDSAMYLCASSTRTSGSAPNEQFFGPGTRLTVL.

The V call is TRBV15, the J call TRBJ1-1, with 7 bases matching TRBD1. CDR1 and CDR2 from the germline V gene are LNHNV and YYDKDF (reference sequence). This CDR3 comprises 15 residues. Trimming cost V 3 bases and J 0 bases; bases outside gene matches: 4. In DNA form, the CDR3 reads TGTGCCACCAGCAGGGGACAGAGACTGAACACTGAAGCTTTCTTT. It encodes CATSRGQRLNTEAFF.

The chain is built from TRBV5-1 and TRBJ2-2, with D perhaps matching TRBD1 (6 bases). The CDR3 has 17 residues. V was trimmed by 0 bases and J by 4 bases, leaving 16 bases between them. Germline V gives CDR1 SGHRS, CDR2 YFSETQ. The CDR3 region has the DNA TGCGCCAGCAGCTTGGTGGACAGTGCGGTTCGCACCGGGGAGCTGTTTTTT. The encoded protein is CASSLVDSAVRTGELFF.

The chain couples TRBV14 to TRBJ2-1; TRBD2 is a possible D gene (6 bases). The V gene lost 2 bases and the J gene lost 0 bases, with 29 bases spanning the gap. The CDR3 is made up of 22 amino acids. CDR1 is SGHDN and CDR2 is FVKESK in the germline V gene. CDR3 in amino acids: CASSQIRGGVKEADSSYNEQFF. CDR3 coding DNA: TGTGCCAGCAGCCAAATTCGAGGCGGGGTGAAGGAGGCCGATAGCTCCTACAATGAGCAGTTCTTC. Based on the CDR3 plus reference TRBV14 and TRBJ2-1, the full variable domain is EAGVTQFPSHSVIEKGQTVTLRCDPISGHDNLYWYRRVMGKEIKFLLHFVKESKQDESGMPNNRFLAERTGGTYSTLKVQPAELEDSGVYFCASSQIRGGVKEADSSYNEQFFGPGTRLTVL.

This clone was seen a handful of times. Germline and junction disagree at one end, which may indicate a read error. V gene TRBV29-1 combines with J gene TRBJ1-1; D unresolved. The germline gives CDR1 SQVTM, CDR2 ANQGSEA. CDR3 length: 9 amino acids. CDR3 nucleotide sequence: TGCAGCGTTGAAAACCAGTTAACCTTT. Protein: CSVENQLTF.

The V and J genes are TRBV28 and TRBJ1-1; 7 nucleotides match TRBD1. The CDR3 has 12 amino acids. J was trimmed by 6 bases and V by 6 bases; bases with no gene match: 4. Germline V lookup: CDR1 MDHEN, CDR2 SYDVKM. CDR3 in DNA: TGTGCCAGCAGGGTAGACAGGGCTGAAGCTTTCTTT. Protein: CASRVDRAEAFF. The complete variable domain, with remaining parts taken from reference TRBV28 and TRBJ1-1, reads DVKVTQSSRYLVKRTGEKVFLECVQDMDHENMFWYRQDPGLGLRLIYFSYDVKMKEKGDIPEGYSVSREKKERFSLILESASTNQTSMYLCASRVDRAEAFFGQGTRLTVV.

The chain uses TRBV7-2 and TRBJ1-5; no reliable D call. Germline-derived CDR1 and CDR2 are SGHTA and FQGNSA. The CDR3 spans 13 residues. V lost 5 bases and J 1 base, leaving 6 bases between the germline ends. CDR3 loop: CASSPMSNQPQHF. DNA of the CDR3: TGTGCCAGCAGCCCGATGAGCAATCAGCCCCAGCATTTT.

The chain employs TRBV6-5 and TRBJ2-7; possible D gene TRBD1, 5 bases. CDR1 and CDR2 (germline): MNHEY, SVGAGI. Trimming removed 4 bases at V and 0 bases at J, with 13 bases between. The CDR3 sequence is 15 residues long. DNA of the CDR3: TGTGCCAGCAGTTTTGACAGACCAAGCTCCTACGAGCAGTACTTC. Protein product: CASSFDRPSSYEQYF.

The chain has TRBV7-3 and TRBJ2-7; D is perhaps TRBD2 (6 bases). V dropped 3 bases and J dropped 7 bases, with 13 bases sitting between them. Germline loops: CDR1 SGHTA, CDR2 FQGTGA. This CDR3 contains 13 residues. The CDR3 sequence is CASSFSRGREQYF. DNA of the CDR3: TGTGCCAGCAGCTTTAGTCGGGGGAGGGAGCAGTACTTC. The full variable domain, rest sourced from reference TRBV7-3 and TRBJ2-7, is GAGVSQTPSNKVTEKGKYVELRCDPISGHTALYWYRQSLGQGPEFLIYFQGTGAADDSGLPNDRFFAVRPEGSVSTLKIQRTERGDSAVYLCASSFSRGREQYFGPGTRLTVT.

The V call is TRBV5-1, the J call TRBJ2-3, with 15 bases fitting TRBD2. The CDR3 has 18 amino acids. Germline lookup yields CDR1 SGHRS and CDR2 YFSETQ. V trimming: 4 bases; J trimming: 2 bases; junction bases outside the gene matches: 8. The CDR3: CASSIGLAGGHSTDTQYF. In nucleotides, the CDR3 is TGCGCCAGCAGCATTGGACTAGCGGGAGGGCATTCCACAGATACGCAGTATTTT.